What follows describes a single T cell receptor (beta chain). The data are from a study of T-cell memory formation after mild COVID-19. One entry per CDR3 protein results from TCRdb running MiXCR on the 5' RACE reads. This sample carries 150,000 to 200,000 distinct CDR3 sequences, about a fifth of them seen once, and the ten largest clones take about 23%. This CDR3 has 14 residues. Germline CDR1 and CDR2: GTSNPN and SVGIG (reference sequence). The V and J ends lost 2 bases and 6 bases respectively, with 16 bases between them. The chain recombines TRBV30 with TRBJ1-2; TRBD1 is a possible D gene (6 bases). Sequencing input: PBMCs or a T cell subset sorted from them (not recorded which). This sequence was found in an adult woman who had mild COVID-19 (a few samples of this study predate the infection). Cell type and time point are not known. The CDR3 loop reads CAWSSGVIWDGYTF. DNA of the CDR3: TGTGCCTGGAGTTCAGGGGTGATATGGGATGGCTACACCTTC.